A single sample is the source of the 31 T cell receptor beta chains below, sequenced in a study of T cells in Graves' hyperthyroidism and ophthalmopathy. Template material for amplifying TCR beta CDR3 regions consisted of RNA transcripts. The HTBI primer set drove a first-round RT-PCR of the TCR CDR3. TCRdb processed the multiplex PCR reads anew with MiXCR; each CDR3 protein has one entry. The table lists about 600,000 distinct CDR3 sequences, 13% to 15% of them singletons. Material: blood. These receptors all stem from a woman in her forties or fifties with Graves' ophthalmopathy.

This clonotype was seen at least ten times. The rearrangement uses TRBV20-1 and TRBJ2-1; 8 nucleotides agree with TRBD2. The V gene's germline CDR1 is DFQATT and CDR2 SNEGSKA (reference sequence). The CDR3 sequence is 14 residues long. Germline trimming cut 2 bases from V and 4 bases from J; bases unmatched to any gene: 4. CDR3 nucleotide sequence: TGCAGTGCTAGAAAGCGGGAGTCTTACAATGAGCAGTTCTTC. Encoded protein: CSARKRESYNEQFF.

The rearrangement joins TRBV9 to TRBJ2-2; the match to TRBD2 covers 7 bases. The CDR3 is made up of 17 amino acids. After removal of 0 bases from V and 2 bases from J, the junction contained 7 bases not matched to a gene. Germline CDR1 is SGDLS and CDR2 is YYNGEE. The CDR3 is CASSVAQRDQNTGELFF. As DNA, the CDR3 is TGTGCCAGCAGCGTAGCCCAGCGGGATCAAAACACCGGGGAGCTGTTTTTT.

This chain links TRBV6-2 or TRBV6-3 with TRBJ1-5; D perhaps matches TRBD1 (5 bases). Trimming stripped 7 bases from V and 0 bases from J, with 19 bases between. Germline V lookup: CDR1 MNHEY, CDR2 SVGEGT. CDR3 length: 17 residues. As DNA, the CDR3 is TGTGCCAGCACGAGTCGTTTAGACAGATCTAGCAATCAGCCCCAGCATTTT. Translating gives CASTSRLDRSSNQPQHF.

The chain has TRBV7-9 and TRBJ2-6; D is undetermined. The CDR3 is made up of 18 amino acids. With 5 bases removed from V and 0 bases from J, the gap between germline ends came to 17 bases. CDR1 and CDR2 from the germline V gene are SEHNR and FQNEAQ (reference sequence). The CDR3 region has the DNA TGTGCCAGCAGCCCATTTTACCGCAGGATCTCTGGGGCCAACGTCCTGACTTTC. Its translation: CASSPFYRRISGANVLTF.

This clonotype came up many times. The rearrangement uses TRBV18 and TRBJ2-5; maybe TRBD1 (6 bases). Trimming pared 3 bases from V and 5 bases from J, leaving 19 bases between. Germline CDR1 KGHSH, CDR2 LQKENI. The CDR3 is 16 residues long. The CDR3 DNA is TGTGCCAGCTCACCCCTCTCCAGGGGAGTTGAGGAGACCCAGTACTTC. Translating gives CASSPLSRGVEETQYF.

This clonotype appeared a few times. The V call is TRBV6-1, the J call TRBJ1-2; D perhaps matches TRBD1 (6 bases). V lost 9 bases and J 4 bases, leaving 15 bases between the germline ends. In germline, CDR1 is MNHNS, CDR2 SASEGT. There are 13 residues in the CDR3. As DNA, the CDR3 is TGTGCCAGTGAAACCGGGACACTCTATGGCTACACCTTC. As protein: CASETGTLYGYTF.

This clonotype was seen a few times. CDR3 sequence reads: CASSLPTGGRGTGELFF. Here the CDR3 DNA reads TGTGCCAGCAGCCTACCGACAGGGGGAAGGGGGACCGGGGAGCTGTTTTTT. The J gene is TRBJ2-2, the V gene TRBV4-2, with TRBD1 matching over 9 bases. V lost 4 bases and J lost 5; bases outside the gene matches: 11. CDR1 is LGHNA, CDR2 YNFKEQ, per germline. This CDR3 comprises 17 residues.

Concerning this clonotype itself: With a much larger clone just one base away, this may be a read error. The chain links TRBV12-3 or TRBV12-4 to TRBJ2-1, with TRBD2 matching over 11 bases. The CDR3 loop spans 17 amino acids. J lost 2 bases, V lost 6 bases, and 9 bases had no gene match. The CDR3 protein is CASSQTSGKRTYNEQFF. CDR3 DNA sequence: TGTGCCAGCAGCCAGACTAGCGGGAAGAGAACCTACAATGAGCAGTTCTTC.

This clonotype appeared many times. In DNA, the CDR3 is TGTGCCAGCAGTGTTCCGGACAGTGGCAATCAGCCCCAGCATTTT. Residues: CASSVPDSGNQPQHF. The V call is TRBV6-2 or TRBV6-3, the J call TRBJ1-5, with D tentatively TRBD1 (6 bases). Germline CDR1 MNHEY, CDR2 SVGEGT. V was shortened by 5 bases and J by 2 bases, with 13 bases between the two germline ends. This CDR3 region has 15 residues.

On this clonotype itself: A much more abundant neighbour one base away suggests this may be a read error. V and J are TRBV20-1 and TRBJ2-5; D possibly corresponds to TRBD1 (6 bases). The CDR3 is 13 amino acids. Between the trimmed V and J ends, which lost 2 bases and 5 bases, there was a span of 12 bases. CDR1 and CDR2 (germline): DFQATT, SNEGSKA (reference sequence). The CDR3 protein is CSARIRGWETQYF. The CDR3 bases are TGCAGTGCTAGAATCAGGGGTTGGGAGACCCAGTACTTC.

This clonotype has a handful of counts. The chain employs TRBV29-1 and TRBJ2-7, with 7 bases that match TRBD1. J lost 0 bases, V lost 5 bases, and 7 bases had no gene match. Per the germline V gene, CDR1 is SQVTM and CDR2 is ANQGSEA. This CDR3 comprises 14 residues. DNA for the CDR3: TGCAGCGTTACAGACAGGGCGAGCTCCTACGAGCAGTACTTC. Translated, it gives CSVTDRASSYEQYF.

This rearrangement joins TRBV4-3 to TRBJ2-7, with TRBD1 as a possible D gene (5 bases). CDR3 length: 16 residues. Germline V gives CDR1 LGHNA, CDR2 YSLEER. Trimming removed 2 bases from V and 0 bases from J, with 14 bases in between. CDR3 sequence reads: CASSQNVVGLSYEQYF. CDR3 sequence (DNA): TGCGCCAGCAGCCAAAATGTGGTGGGGCTCTCCTACGAGCAGTACTTC.

This clonotype came up many times. This chain connects TRBV27 to TRBJ2-4; 7 positions agree with TRBD1. Germline V lookup: CDR1 MNHEY, CDR2 SMNVEV (reference sequence). CDR3 length: 13 residues. J gave up 7 bases and V 5 bases, and 5 bases lay outside the gene matches. The CDR3 nucleotides are TGTGCCAGCAGTAGGGACAGCGGTAACATTCAGTACTTC. It translates to CASSRDSGNIQYF.

This clonotype came up many times. This chain links TRBV11-2 with TRBJ1-1; no clear D. The V end was cut by 8 bases, the J end by 0 bases, with 16 bases between. Germline values: CDR1 SGHAT, CDR2 FQNNGV. The CDR3 is 15 amino acids. DNA for the CDR3: TGTGCCAGCCAGGACCAGCCCCATCTGAACACTGAAGCTTTCTTT. Amino acid sequence: CASQDQPHLNTEAFF.

At least ten counts were recorded for this clonotype. The gene calls are TRBV7-9 and TRBJ2-1, with 8 bases that match TRBD2. Germline V CDR1 and CDR2: SEHNR, FQNEAQ (reference sequence). V shed 2 bases, J shed 8 bases, and the junction held 5 bases outside the gene matches. The length of the CDR3 is 14 residues. The CDR3, as DNA: TGTGCCAGCAGCTTATACGGGAGGGACGATGAGCAGTTCTTC. Protein: CASSLYGRDDEQFF.

This clonotype has a handful of counts. This chain connects TRBV29-1 to TRBJ2-3; the D gene is possibly TRBD2 (5 bases). This CDR3 is built from 16 residues. CDR1 and CDR2 from the germline V gene are SQVTM and ANQGSEA. Trimming left V 3 bases short and J 4 bases short, with 20 bases between. CDR3 DNA: TGCAGCGTTGAGGGCATGAGGGAGCGGCTCGCAGATACGCAGTATTTT. Amino acid sequence: CSVEGMRERLADTQYF.

This clonotype was recorded a few times. The rearrangement links TRBV6-2 or TRBV6-3 to TRBJ2-1; TRBD2 matches 14 bases. V shed 6 bases and J 8 bases; nucleotides not matched to a gene: 6. CDR1 is MNHEY and CDR2 is SVGEGT in the germline V gene. The CDR3 is made up of 15 amino acids. As DNA, the CDR3 is TGTGCCAGCAGACGGACTAGCGGGAGGCTCGATGAGCAGTTCTTC. This gives the protein CASRRTSGRLDEQFF.

V gene TRBV27 combines with J gene TRBJ2-3; 8 bases align to TRBD2. CDR1 and CDR2 (germline): MNHEY, SMNVEV (reference sequence). Trimming cost V 7 bases and J 6 bases; bases outside gene matches: 9. The CDR3 loop spans 14 amino acids. The CDR3 spells CASIPGGATDTQYF. CDR3 bases: TGTGCCAGCATCCCCGGGGGGGCCACTGATACGCAGTATTTT.

This clonotype occurred many times. The chain couples TRBV11-3 to TRBJ2-5, with D possibly matching TRBD1 (5 bases). Germline V lookup: CDR1 SGHNT, CDR2 YENEEA. This CDR3 is built from 17 residues. V was trimmed by 5 bases and J by 5 bases, leaving 24 bases between them. This CDR3 is CASSPLRSDTRRETQYF. CDR3 DNA: TGTGCCAGCAGCCCCTTAAGATCGGACACTCGGCGGGAGACCCAGTACTTC.

This clonotype was seen ten or more times. The V and J genes are TRBV2 and TRBJ2-5, with TRBD1 matching 8 bases. V lost 6 bases, J lost 5 bases, and 11 bases stayed unmatched. The CDR3 covers 15 residues. Germline V CDR1 and CDR2: SNHLY, FYNNEI. The DNA of the CDR3 is TGTGCCAGCAGCGCGGACAGGGCGGCGTGGGAGACCCAGTACTTC. Translating it yields CASSADRAAWETQYF.

V gene TRBV6-5 combines with J gene TRBJ2-2; 7 nucleotides agree with TRBD2. CDR1 is MNHEY and CDR2 is SVGAGI in the germline V gene. The CDR3 totals 15 residues. The V and J ends lost 1 base and 3 bases, in that order; junction bases with no gene match: 2. CDR3: CASSYWAGDTGELFF. CDR3 in DNA: TGTGCCAGCAGTTACTGGGCGGGAGACACCGGGGAGCTGTTTTTT.

With regard to this clonotype: This may stem from a read error, because a much larger clone lies one nucleotide away. This sequence joins TRBV7-9 and TRBJ2-1; TRBD2 is a possible D gene (6 bases). The CDR3 has 14 residues. CDR1 is SEHNR and CDR2 is FQNEAQ in the germline V gene (reference sequence). DNA for the CDR3: TGTGTCAGCAGCCTCTCGGGGGATCACAATGAGCAGTTCTTC. The encoded protein is CVSSLSGDHNEQFF.

The chain links TRBV6-6 to TRBJ2-5; D ambiguous. The V gene's germline CDR1 is MNHNY and CDR2 SVGAGI (reference sequence). The CDR3 runs to 15 residues. V lost 0 bases, J lost 3 bases, and 11 bases lay in between. CDR3 DNA sequence: TGTGCCAGCAGTTACTCCCGAAATGAGGAAGAGACCCAGTACTTC. It yields the protein CASSYSRNEEETQYF.

This clonotype has ten or more counts. This sequence joins TRBV11-1 and TRBJ2-6, with D tentatively TRBD2 (5 bases). The germline V and J ends were trimmed by 1 base and 1 base, with 11 bases remaining between them. This CDR3 contains 17 residues. From germline, CDR1 is SGHAT and CDR2 FQDESV (reference sequence). The DNA of the CDR3 is TGTGCCAGCAGCTTAGATGGCAGGACTTCTGGGGCCAACGTCCTGACTTTC. Translation: CASSLDGRTSGANVLTF.

This clonotype was recorded many times. The chain carries TRBV12-3 or TRBV12-4 and TRBJ1-1, with 10 positions matching TRBD1. The V segment lost 2 bases and the J segment 5 bases; nucleotides outside the gene matches: 5. The CDR3 length is 15 residues. As DNA, the CDR3 is TGTGCCAGCAGTTTAAGACAGGGGGCGCTGACTGAAGCTTTCTTT. Translating it yields CASSLRQGALTEAFF.

Comments on this clonotype: A much larger clone sits a single nucleotide away, making a read error possible. The chain employs TRBV12-5 and TRBJ1-5; D unclear. CDR1 is LGHNT, CDR2 FRNRAP, per germline. The CDR3 extends over 13 amino acids. In DNA form, the CDR3 reads TGTGCTAGTGGTATAAATAGCGATCAGCCCCAGCATTTT. Translating gives CASGINSDQPQHF.

The chain uses TRBV9 and TRBJ2-1; TRBD2 agrees at 7 bases. The germline V gene encodes CDR1 SGDLS and CDR2 YYNGEE. The CDR3 length is 16 residues. Germline trimming cut 2 bases from V and 1 base from J; bases unmatched to any gene: 6. The CDR3 DNA follows: TGTGCCAGCAGCGTGGGGCTAGCGGAGTCCTACAATGAGCAGTTCTTC. It translates to CASSVGLAESYNEQFF. The whole variable domain, remainder taken from reference TRBV9 and TRBJ2-1, is DSGVTQTPKHLITATGQRVTLRCSPRSGDLSVYWYQQSLDQGLQFLIQYYNGEERAKGNILERFSAQQFPDLHSELNLSSLELGDSALYFCASSVGLAESYNEQFFGPGTRLTVL.

Many counts were recorded for this clonotype. V gene TRBV6-1 combines with J gene TRBJ1-1; no definite D call. Trimming shortened V by 8 bases and J by 3 bases, and 16 bases separated the two germline ends. Germline V gene sequence: CDR1 MNHNS, CDR2 SASEGT. This CDR3 is built from 14 residues. CDR3 nucleotides: TGTGCCAGCGGCTTCGAGGCCCATGACACTGAAGCTTTCTTT. Its protein is CASGFEAHDTEAFF.

This sequence joins TRBV20-1 and TRBJ2-1; 10 nucleotides match TRBD2. This CDR3 has 16 amino acids. V lost 0 bases, J lost 8 bases, and 10 bases stayed unmatched. Per the germline V gene, CDR1 is DFQATT and CDR2 is SNEGSKA (reference sequence). This CDR3 is CSARDLLAGDRHEQFF. The CDR3 DNA reads as TGCAGTGCTAGAGATCTGCTAGCGGGAGATCGGCATGAGCAGTTCTTC.

This clonotype has at least ten counts. The chain recombines TRBV6-2 or TRBV6-3 with TRBJ2-1; TRBD2 aligns across 7 bases. The germline V gene encodes CDR1 MNHEY and CDR2 SVGEGT. This CDR3 is built from 15 residues. The V segment lost 3 bases and the J segment 6 bases; nucleotides outside the gene matches: 8. The CDR3 reads CASSYVGGPPNEQFF. In DNA form, the CDR3 reads TGTGCCAGCAGTTATGTGGGAGGGCCTCCCAATGAGCAGTTCTTC.

In this sample, this clonotype turned up many times. The rearrangement uses TRBV9 and TRBJ2-3; 7 positions agree with TRBD2. The germline V gene encodes CDR1 SGDLS and CDR2 YYNGEE. The CDR3 has 16 residues. The J segment lost 2 bases and the V segment lost 0 bases, leaving 6 bases of the junction unmatched. DNA of the CDR3: TGTGCCAGCAGCGTAGTGGCGGGAGCCGCCACAGATACGCAGTATTTT. Protein: CASSVVAGAATDTQYF.